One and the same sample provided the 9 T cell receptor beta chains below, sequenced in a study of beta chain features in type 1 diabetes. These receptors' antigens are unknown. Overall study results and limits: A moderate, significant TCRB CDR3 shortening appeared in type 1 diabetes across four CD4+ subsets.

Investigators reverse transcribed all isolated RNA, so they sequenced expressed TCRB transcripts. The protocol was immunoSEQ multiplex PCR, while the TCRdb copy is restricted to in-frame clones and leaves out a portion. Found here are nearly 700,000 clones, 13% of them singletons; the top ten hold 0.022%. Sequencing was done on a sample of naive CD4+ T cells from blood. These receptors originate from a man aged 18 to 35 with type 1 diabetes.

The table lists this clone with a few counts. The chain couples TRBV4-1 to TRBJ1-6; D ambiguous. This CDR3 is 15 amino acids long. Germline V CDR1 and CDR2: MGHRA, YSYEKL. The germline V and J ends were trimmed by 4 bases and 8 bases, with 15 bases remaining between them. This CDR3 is CASSLAEASDSPLHF. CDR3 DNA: TGCGCCAGCAGCCTTGCTGAGGCCTCGGATTCACCCCTCCACTTT.

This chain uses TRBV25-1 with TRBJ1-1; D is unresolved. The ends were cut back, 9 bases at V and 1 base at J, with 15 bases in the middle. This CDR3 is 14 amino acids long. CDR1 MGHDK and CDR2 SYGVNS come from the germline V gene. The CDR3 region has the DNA TGTGCCAGTACCGAGCGTTCTGAGAACACTGAAGCTTTCTTT. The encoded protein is CASTERSENTEAFF.

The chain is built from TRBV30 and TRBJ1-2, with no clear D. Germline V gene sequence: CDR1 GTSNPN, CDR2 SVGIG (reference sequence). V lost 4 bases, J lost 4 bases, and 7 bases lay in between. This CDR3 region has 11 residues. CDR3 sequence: CAWNTFYGYTF. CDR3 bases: TGTGCCTGGAATACGTTCTATGGCTACACCTTC.

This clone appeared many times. CDR3 in amino acids: CASSEGSYNEQFF. The DNA of the CDR3 is TGTGCCAGCAGCGAGGGGAGTTACAATGAGCAGTTCTTC. This rearrangement joins TRBV7-2 to TRBJ2-1; D tentatively reads TRBD1 or TRBD2 (5 bases each). Trimming took off 5 bases at V and 4 bases at J, with 9 bases between the two ends. The germline gives CDR1 SGHTA, CDR2 FQGNSA. The CDR3 covers 13 residues. The entire variable domain, with the rest obtained from reference TRBV7-2 and TRBJ2-1, is as follows: GAGVSQSPSNKVTEKGKDVELRCDPISGHTALYWYRQSLGQGLEFLIYFQGNSAPDKSGLPSDRFSAERTGGSVSTLTIQRTQQEDSAVYLCASSEGSYNEQFFGPGTRLTVL.

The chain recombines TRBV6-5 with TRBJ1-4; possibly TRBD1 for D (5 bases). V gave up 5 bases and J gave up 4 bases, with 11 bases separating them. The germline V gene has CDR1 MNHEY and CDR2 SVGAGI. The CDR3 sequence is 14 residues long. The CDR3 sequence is CASSPTDYNEKLFF. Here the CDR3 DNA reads TGTGCCAGCAGTCCGACAGATTATAATGAAAAACTGTTTTTT.

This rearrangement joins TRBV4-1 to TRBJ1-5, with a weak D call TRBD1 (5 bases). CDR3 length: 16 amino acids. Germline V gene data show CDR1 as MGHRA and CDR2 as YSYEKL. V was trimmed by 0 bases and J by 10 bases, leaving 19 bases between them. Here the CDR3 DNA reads TGCGCCAGCAGCCAAGATCAAACAGGTCCCGCTCAACCCCAGCATTTT. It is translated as CASSQDQTGPAQPQHF.

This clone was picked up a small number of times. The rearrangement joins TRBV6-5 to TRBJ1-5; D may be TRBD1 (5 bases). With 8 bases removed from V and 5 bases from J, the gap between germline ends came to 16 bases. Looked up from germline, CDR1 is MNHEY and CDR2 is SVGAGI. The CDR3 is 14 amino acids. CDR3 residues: CASWAGAWDQPQHF. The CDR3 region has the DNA TGTGCCAGCTGGGCCGGGGCTTGGGATCAGCCCCAGCATTTT.

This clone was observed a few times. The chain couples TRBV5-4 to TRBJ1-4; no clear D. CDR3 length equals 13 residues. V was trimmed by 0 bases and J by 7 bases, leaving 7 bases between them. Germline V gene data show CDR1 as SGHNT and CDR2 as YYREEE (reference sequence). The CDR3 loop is CASSLVAGEKLFF. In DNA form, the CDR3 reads TGTGCCAGCAGCTTGGTGGCCGGTGAAAAACTGTTTTTT. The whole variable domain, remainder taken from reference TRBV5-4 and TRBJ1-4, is ETGVTQSPTHLIKTRGQQVTLRCSSQSGHNTVSWYQQALGQGPQFIFQYYREEENGRGNFPPRFSGLQFPNYSSELNVNALELDDSALYLCASSLVAGEKLFFGSGTQLSVL.

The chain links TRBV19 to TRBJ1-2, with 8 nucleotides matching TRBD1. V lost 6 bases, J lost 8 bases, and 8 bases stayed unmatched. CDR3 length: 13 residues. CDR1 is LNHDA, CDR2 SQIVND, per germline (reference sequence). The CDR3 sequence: CASRQGASRGYTF. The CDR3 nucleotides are TGTGCCAGTAGGCAGGGGGCCTCGAGAGGCTACACCTTC.